The entry that follows covers one T cell receptor beta chain sequence. Antigen: not known. The data were produced by immunoSEQ multiplex PCR, yet TCRdb's version contains in-frame clones alone and is incomplete. Seen here are about 100,000 clones, 70% to 90% observed once, and the top ten hold approximately 0.16%. The data are from a study of OX40 agonist ivuxolimab in advanced cancers. Study at large: Among those enrolled, mean age was around 55 years (range 23 to 79) and 75% to 85% were male. Study results and caveats: Certain nonresponders likewise exhibited a low normalized T-cell clonal expansion. CD4+ and CD8+ blood T cells expanded clonally by week 6 at 0.1 to 3.0 mg/kg. Expanded peripheral T-cell antigen specificity went undetermined.

The trim removed 2 bases at V and 4 bases at J, leaving 5 bases unmatched. This CDR3 comprises 16 residues. CDR1 SEHNR and CDR2 FQNEAQ come from the germline V gene (reference sequence). The receptor was isolated from an adult with an advanced solid tumor such as melanoma, head and neck, liver or kidney cancer. The sequences come from CD4+ or CD8+ T cells sorted from blood, collected in a trial of the OX40 agonist ivuxolimab. The chain combines TRBV7-9 with TRBJ2-2, with 9 bases matching TRBD2. CDR3 in amino acids: CASSLFLAGTTGELFF. For the CDR3, the DNA is TGTGCCAGCAGCTTATTCCTAGCGGGGACCACCGGGGAGCTGTTTTTT.